The sequence of this TCR beta chain was determined in a study of radiotherapy plus CTLA-4 blockade in lung cancer. Study background: The study recorded objective responses in about 18% of patients and disease control in around 31%.

As concerns this clone: Its specificity is unknown.

Sequenced by immunoSEQ multiplex PCR; TCRdb stores in-frame clones only, minus some. The sample contains 60,000 or so clones, 77% of which appear only once. General study points: Reported findings show early blood T cell clone dynamics, with interferon-beta, best predicted response.

V gave up 2 bases and J gave up 5 bases, with 17 bases separating them. This CDR3 has 15 amino acids. The germline V gene has CDR1 SGDLS and CDR2 YYNGEE. This TCR derives from a human donor with non-small cell lung cancer who had a partial response to radiotherapy plus ipilimumab. The V and J genes are TRBV9 and TRBJ2-7; TRBD1 might be the D (6 bases). This specimen was peripheral blood, taken from a patient treated with radiotherapy plus ipilimumab. The CDR3 sequence: CASSVQMGAADEQYF. The CDR3 nucleotides read TGTGCCAGCAGCGTTCAAATGGGGGCTGCGGACGAGCAGTACTTC. Together with reference TRBV9 and TRBJ2-7, the CDR3 gives the full variable domain: DSGVTQTPKHLITATGQRVTLRCSPRSGDLSVYWYQQSLDQGLQFLIQYYNGEERAKGNILERFSAQQFPDLHSELNLSSLELGDSALYFCASSVQMGAADEQYFGPGTRLTVT.